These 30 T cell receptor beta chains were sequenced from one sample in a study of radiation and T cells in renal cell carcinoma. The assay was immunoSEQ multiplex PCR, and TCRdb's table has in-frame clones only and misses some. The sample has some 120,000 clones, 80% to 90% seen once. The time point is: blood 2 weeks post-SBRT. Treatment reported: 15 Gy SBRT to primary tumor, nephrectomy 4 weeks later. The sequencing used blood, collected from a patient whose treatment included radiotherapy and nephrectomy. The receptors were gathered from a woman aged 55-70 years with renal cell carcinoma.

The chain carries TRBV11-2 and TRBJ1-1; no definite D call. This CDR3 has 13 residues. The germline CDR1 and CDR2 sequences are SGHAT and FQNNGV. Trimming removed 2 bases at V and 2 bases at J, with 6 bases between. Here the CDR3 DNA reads TGTGCCAGCAGCTTAAGCAGTAACACTGAAGCTTTCTTT. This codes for CASSLSSNTEAFF.

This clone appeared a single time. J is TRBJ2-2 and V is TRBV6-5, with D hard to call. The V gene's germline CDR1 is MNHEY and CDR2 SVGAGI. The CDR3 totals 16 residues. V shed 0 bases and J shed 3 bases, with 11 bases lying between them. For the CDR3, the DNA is TGTGCCAGCAGTTACTCGAGAGGTCAAGACACCGGGGAGCTGTTTTTT. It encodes CASSYSRGQDTGELFF.

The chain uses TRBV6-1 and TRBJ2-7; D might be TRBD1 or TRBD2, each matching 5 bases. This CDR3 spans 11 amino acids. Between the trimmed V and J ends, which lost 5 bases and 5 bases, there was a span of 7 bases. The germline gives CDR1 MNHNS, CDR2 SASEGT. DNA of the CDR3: TGTGCCAGCAGTAGGGACCACGAGCAGTACTTC. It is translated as CASSRDHEQYF.

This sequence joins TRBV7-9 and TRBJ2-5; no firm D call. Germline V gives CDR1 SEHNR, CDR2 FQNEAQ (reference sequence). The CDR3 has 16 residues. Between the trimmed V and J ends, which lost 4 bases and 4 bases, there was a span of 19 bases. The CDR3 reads CASSSGKVGGGETQYF. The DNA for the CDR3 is TGTGCCAGCAGCTCGGGTAAGGTCGGCGGTGGAGAGACCCAGTACTTC.

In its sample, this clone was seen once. The CDR3 coding sequence is TGTGCCAGCAGTTCCTCCGGGGACAGGGGGCCGTTAGAGACCCAGTACTTC. This translates into CASSSSGDRGPLETQYF. The chain couples TRBV5-6 to TRBJ2-5; 12 nucleotides align to TRBD1. Trimming removed 5 bases from V and 4 bases from J; junction bases left unmatched: 12. Germline CDR1 SGHDT, CDR2 YYEEEE. This CDR3 is built from 17 residues.

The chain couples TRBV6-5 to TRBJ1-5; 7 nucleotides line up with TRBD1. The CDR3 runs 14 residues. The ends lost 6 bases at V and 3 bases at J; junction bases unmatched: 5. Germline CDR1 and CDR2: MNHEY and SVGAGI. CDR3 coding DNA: TGTGCCAGCAGCCCTGGACAGGCCAATCAGCCCCAGCATTTT. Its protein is CASSPGQANQPQHF.

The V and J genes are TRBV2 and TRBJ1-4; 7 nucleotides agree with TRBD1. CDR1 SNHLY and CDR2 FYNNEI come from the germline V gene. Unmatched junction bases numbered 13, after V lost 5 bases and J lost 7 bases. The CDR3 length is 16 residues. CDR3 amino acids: CASSYHRGNEAEKLFF. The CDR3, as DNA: TGTGCCAGCAGTTACCACAGGGGCAATGAGGCTGAAAAACTGTTTTTT.

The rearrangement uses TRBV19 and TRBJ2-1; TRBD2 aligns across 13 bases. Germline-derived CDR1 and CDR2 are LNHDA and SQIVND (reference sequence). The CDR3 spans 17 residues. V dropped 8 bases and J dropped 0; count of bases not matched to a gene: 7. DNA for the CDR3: TGTGCCAGTTGCGGGACTAGCGGGAACCCCTCCTACAATGAGCAGTTCTTC. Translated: CASCGTSGNPSYNEQFF.

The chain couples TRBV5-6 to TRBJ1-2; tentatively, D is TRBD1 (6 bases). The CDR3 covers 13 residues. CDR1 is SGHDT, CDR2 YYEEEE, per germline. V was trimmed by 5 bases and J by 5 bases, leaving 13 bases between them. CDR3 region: CASRSDRQYGYTF. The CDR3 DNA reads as TGTGCCAGCAGATCCGACAGGCAGTATGGCTACACCTTC.

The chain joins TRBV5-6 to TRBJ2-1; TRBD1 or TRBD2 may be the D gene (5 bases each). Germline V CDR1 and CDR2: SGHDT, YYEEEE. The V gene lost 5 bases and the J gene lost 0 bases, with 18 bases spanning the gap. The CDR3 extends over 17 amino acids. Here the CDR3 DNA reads TGTGCCAGCAGTCTCGGGACGAGGACCTTCTCCTACAATGAGCAGTTCTTC. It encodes CASSLGTRTFSYNEQFF.

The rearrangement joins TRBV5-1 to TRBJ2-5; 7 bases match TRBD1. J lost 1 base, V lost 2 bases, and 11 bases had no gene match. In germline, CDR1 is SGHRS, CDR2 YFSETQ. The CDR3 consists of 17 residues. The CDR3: CASSFRLATGSQETQYF. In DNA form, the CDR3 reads TGCGCCAGCAGCTTCCGATTGGCGACAGGGAGCCAAGAGACCCAGTACTTC.

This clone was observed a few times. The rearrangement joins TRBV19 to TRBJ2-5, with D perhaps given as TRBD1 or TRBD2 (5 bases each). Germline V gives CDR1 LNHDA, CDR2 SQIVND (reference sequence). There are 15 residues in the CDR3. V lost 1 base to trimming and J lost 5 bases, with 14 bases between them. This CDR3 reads CASSIAPGLGETQYF. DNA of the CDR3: TGTGCCAGTAGTATAGCTCCGGGGCTAGGGGAGACCCAGTACTTC. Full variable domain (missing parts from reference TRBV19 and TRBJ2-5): DGGITQSPKYLFRKEGQNVTLSCEQNLNHDAMYWYRQDPGQGLRLIYYSQIVNDFQKGDIAEGYSVSREKKESFPLTVTSAQKNPTAFYLCASSIAPGLGETQYFGPGTRLLVL.

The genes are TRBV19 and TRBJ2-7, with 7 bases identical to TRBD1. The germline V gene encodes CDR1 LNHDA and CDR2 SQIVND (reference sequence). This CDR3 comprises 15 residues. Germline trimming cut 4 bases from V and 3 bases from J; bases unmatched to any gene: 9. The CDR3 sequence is CASSRTGQEGYEQYF. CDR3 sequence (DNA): TGTGCCAGTAGTAGAACCGGACAGGAAGGCTACGAGCAGTACTTC.

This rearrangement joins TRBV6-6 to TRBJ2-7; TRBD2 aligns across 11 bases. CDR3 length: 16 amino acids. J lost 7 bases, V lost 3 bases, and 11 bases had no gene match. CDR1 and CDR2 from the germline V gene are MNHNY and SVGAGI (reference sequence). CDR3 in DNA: TGTGCCAGCAGTTATACACTACTAGCGGGAGCGGAAGAGCAGTACTTC. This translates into CASSYTLLAGAEEQYF.

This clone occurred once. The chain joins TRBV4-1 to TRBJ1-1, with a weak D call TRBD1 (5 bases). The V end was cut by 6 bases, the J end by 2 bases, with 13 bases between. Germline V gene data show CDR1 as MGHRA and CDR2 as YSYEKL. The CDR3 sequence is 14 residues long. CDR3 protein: CASSRDDINTEAFF. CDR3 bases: TGCGCCAGCAGTCGGGACGACATAAACACTGAAGCTTTCTTT.

The CDR3 protein is CASSIDWANVNEQFF. CDR3 DNA: TGTGCCAGTAGTATAGATTGGGCCAACGTCAATGAGCAGTTCTTC. The rearrangement joins TRBV19 to TRBJ2-1, with D hard to call. Germline CDR1 LNHDA, CDR2 SQIVND (reference sequence). This CDR3 has 15 amino acids. Trimming pared 0 bases from V and 6 bases from J, leaving 12 bases between.

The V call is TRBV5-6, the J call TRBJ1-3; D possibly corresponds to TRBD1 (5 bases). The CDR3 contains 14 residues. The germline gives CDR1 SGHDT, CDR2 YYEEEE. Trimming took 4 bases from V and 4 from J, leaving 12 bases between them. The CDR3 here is CASSPQGPGNTIYF. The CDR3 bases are TGTGCCAGCAGCCCGCAGGGCCCGGGAAACACCATATATTTT.

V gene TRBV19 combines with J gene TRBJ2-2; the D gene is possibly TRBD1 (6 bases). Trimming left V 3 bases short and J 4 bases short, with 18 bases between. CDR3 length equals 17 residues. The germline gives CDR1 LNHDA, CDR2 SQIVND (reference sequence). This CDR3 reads CASSIQPQGKFTGELFF. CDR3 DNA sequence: TGTGCCAGTAGTATCCAACCACAGGGAAAATTCACCGGGGAGCTGTTTTTT.

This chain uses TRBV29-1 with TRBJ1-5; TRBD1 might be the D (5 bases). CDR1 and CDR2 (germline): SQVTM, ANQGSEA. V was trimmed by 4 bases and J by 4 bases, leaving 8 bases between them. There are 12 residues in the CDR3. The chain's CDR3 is CSVVAGNQPQHF. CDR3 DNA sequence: TGCAGCGTTGTGGCAGGGAATCAGCCCCAGCATTTT.

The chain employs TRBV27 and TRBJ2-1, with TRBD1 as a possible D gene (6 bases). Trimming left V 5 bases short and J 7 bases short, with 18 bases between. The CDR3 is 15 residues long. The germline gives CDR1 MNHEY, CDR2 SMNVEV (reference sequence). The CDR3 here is CASSLYRASGNEQFF. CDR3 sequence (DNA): TGTGCCAGCAGTCTCTACAGGGCCTCAGGGAATGAGCAGTTCTTC.

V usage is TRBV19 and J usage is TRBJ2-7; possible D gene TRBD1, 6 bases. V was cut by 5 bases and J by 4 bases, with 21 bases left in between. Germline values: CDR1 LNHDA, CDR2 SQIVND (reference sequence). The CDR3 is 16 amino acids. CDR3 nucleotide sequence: TGTGCCAGTAGTCTCGGAACAGGGATTATCACTTACGAGCAGTACTTC. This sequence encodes CASSLGTGIITYEQYF.

The DNA of the CDR3 is TGTGCCATCTCAACGGCAGCGACCCAGTACTTC. Protein sequence: CAISTAATQYF. This rearrangement joins TRBV15 to TRBJ2-5, with D unresolved. CDR3 length equals 11 residues. The V and J ends lost 10 bases and 7 bases respectively, with 13 bases between them. CDR1 and CDR2 from the germline V gene are LNHNV and YYDKDF (reference sequence).

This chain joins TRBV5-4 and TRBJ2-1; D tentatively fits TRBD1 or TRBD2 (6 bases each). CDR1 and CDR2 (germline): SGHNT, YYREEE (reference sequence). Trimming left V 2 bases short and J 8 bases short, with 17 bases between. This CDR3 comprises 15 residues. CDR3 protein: CASSFGPGGGDEQFF. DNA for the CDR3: TGTGCCAGCAGCTTTGGTCCTGGGGGCGGGGATGAGCAGTTCTTC.

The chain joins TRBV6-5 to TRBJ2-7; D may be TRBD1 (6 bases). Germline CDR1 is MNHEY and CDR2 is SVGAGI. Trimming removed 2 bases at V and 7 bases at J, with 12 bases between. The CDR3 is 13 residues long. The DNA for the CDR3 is TGTGCCAGCAGTTACCCAACAGGGAATGAGCAGTACTTC. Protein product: CASSYPTGNEQYF.

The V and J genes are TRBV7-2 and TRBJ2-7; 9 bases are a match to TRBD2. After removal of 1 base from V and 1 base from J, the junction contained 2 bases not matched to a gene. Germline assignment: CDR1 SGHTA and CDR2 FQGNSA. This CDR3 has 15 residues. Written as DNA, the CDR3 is TGTGCCAGCAGCTTAGGAGCGGGGGGATCCTACGAGCAGTACTTC. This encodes CASSLGAGGSYEQYF.

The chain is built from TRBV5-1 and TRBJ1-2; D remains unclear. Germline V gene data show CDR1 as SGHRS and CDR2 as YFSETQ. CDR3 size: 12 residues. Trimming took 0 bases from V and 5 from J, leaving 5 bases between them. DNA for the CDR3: TGCGCCAGCAGCTTGGAGGGATATGGCTACACCTTC. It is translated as CASSLEGYGYTF.

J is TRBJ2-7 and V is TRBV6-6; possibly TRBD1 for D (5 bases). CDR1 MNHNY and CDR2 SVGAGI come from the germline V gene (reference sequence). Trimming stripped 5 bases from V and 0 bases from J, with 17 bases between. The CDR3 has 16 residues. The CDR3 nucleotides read TGTGCCAGCAGTCCCGCCGACAGAGCTTCCTCCTACGAGCAGTACTTC. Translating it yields CASSPADRASSYEQYF.

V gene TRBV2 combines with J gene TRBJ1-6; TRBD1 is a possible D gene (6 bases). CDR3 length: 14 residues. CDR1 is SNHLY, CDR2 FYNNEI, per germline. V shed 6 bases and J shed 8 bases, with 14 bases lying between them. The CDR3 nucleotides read TGTGCCAGCAGGCAAGGGGGGGTGGATTCACCCCTCCACTTT. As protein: CASRQGGVDSPLHF.

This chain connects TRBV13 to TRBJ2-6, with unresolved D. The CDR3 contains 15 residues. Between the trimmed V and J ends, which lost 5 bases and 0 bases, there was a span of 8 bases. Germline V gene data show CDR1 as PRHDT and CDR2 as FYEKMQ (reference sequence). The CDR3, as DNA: TGTGCCAGCAGCGCCGGAGTCTCTGGGGCCAACGTCCTGACTTTC. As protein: CASSAGVSGANVLTF.

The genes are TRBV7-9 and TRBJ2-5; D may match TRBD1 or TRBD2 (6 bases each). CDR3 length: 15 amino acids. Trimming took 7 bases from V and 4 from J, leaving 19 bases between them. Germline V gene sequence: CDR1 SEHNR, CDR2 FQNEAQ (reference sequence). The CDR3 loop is CASNPGGRGLETQYF. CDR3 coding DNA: TGTGCCAGCAACCCTGGGGGGCGGGGCCTAGAGACCCAGTACTTC. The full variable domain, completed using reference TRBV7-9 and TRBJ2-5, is DTGVSQNPRHKITKRGQNVTFRCDPISEHNRLYWYRQTLGQGPEFLTYFQNEAQLEKSRLLSDRFSAERPKGSFSTLEIQRTEQGDSAMYLCASNPGGRGLETQYFGPGTRLLVL.